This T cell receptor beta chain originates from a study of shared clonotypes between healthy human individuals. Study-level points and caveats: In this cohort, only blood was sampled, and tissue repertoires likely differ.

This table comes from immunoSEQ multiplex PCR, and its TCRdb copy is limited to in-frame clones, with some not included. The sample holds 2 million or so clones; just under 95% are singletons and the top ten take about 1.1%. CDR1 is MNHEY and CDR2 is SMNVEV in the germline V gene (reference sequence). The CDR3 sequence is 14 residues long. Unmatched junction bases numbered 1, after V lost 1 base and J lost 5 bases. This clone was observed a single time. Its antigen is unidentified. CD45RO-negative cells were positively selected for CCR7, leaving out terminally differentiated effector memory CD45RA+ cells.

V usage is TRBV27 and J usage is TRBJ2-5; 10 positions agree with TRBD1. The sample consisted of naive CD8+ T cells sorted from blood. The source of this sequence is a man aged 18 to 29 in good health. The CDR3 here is CASSLWGQGETQYF. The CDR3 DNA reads TGTGCCAGCAGTTTATGGGGACAGGGGGAGACCCAGTACTTC.